The rows below give T cell receptor beta chains drawn from one sample of a study of identical twins. Via MiXCR, TCRdb re-called the 5' RACE reads, giving one row per CDR3 protein. The repertoire holds about 460,000 distinct CDR3 sequences, with approximately 15% as singletons. In addition, the sample was reused for a study of yellow fever vaccine responses in identical twins.

Sequenced sample: CD4+ T cells sorted from blood. The origin of the receptors is a woman aged 18-29 years in good health. CDR3s leave out the opening cysteine and the closing phenylalanine or tryptophan. The order of the fields is V gene, J gene, CDR3 protein.

V: TRBV10-2
J: TRBJ1-3
CDR3: ASSESVGSGNTIY

V: TRBV5-6
J: TRBJ2-2
CDR3: ASSAGFGIGELF

V: TRBV20-1
J: TRBJ1-6
CDR3: SASTGSSYNSPLH

V: TRBV5-1
J: TRBJ2-1
CDR3: ASSSGQGINEQF

V: TRBV28
J: TRBJ2-1
CDR3: ASSPHAGLVSYNEQF

V: TRBV10-3
J: TRBJ2-3
CDR3: AISESVGSTDTQY

V: TRBV3-1
J: TRBJ2-5
CDR3: ASSNRAEETQY

V: TRBV5-1
J: TRBJ2-7
CDR3: ASSHGLAGAYEQY

V: TRBV2
J: TRBJ2-1
CDR3: ASRELAGGIYNEQF

V: TRBV7-6
J: TRBJ2-7
CDR3: ASSLGVSGSSYEQY

V: TRBV5-1
J: TRBJ2-1
CDR3: ASSLMETYNEQF

V: TRBV12-3/TRBV12-4
J: TRBJ1-6
CDR3: ASSFGESPLH

V: TRBV9
J: TRBJ2-2
CDR3: ASSVGTGELF